Below, 30 T cell receptor beta chains from the same sample are listed, as sequenced in a study of blood T cell repertoires in COVID-19. The table came from immunoSEQ multiplex PCR; TCRdb's copy has only in-frame clones and leaves some out. The sample holds about 50,000 clones; approximately 85% are singletons and the top ten take approximately 15%. Material: peripheral blood. Source of these receptors: a human donor in a cohort sampled during active COVID-19. The donor label of this sample is uncertain.

V gene TRBV4-1 combines with J gene TRBJ2-3, with D possibly TRBD1 on 6 matching bases. The CDR3 spans 15 residues. Germline CDR1 MGHRA, CDR2 YSYEKL. The V end was cut by 4 bases, the J end by 0 bases, with 11 bases between. The CDR3 bases are TGCGCCAGCAGCCCTCCCGGGACAAGCACAGATACGCAGTATTTT. This translates into CASSPPGTSTDTQYF.

The chain combines TRBV3-1 (or the pseudogene TRBV3-2) with TRBJ1-6; TRBD1 agrees at 9 bases. Trimming cost V 2 bases and J 8 bases; bases outside gene matches: 4. Germline CDR1 LGHDT, CDR2 YNNKEL (reference sequence). The CDR3 loop spans 15 amino acids. CDR3 DNA sequence: TGTGCCAGCAGCCAACAAGACAGGGGGTATTCACCCCTCCACTTT. Its translation is CASSQQDRGYSPLHF.

This clone was counted a few times. The chain links TRBV7-9 to TRBJ1-2; D is ambiguous. Germline CDR1 and CDR2: SEHNR and FQNEAQ (reference sequence). Trimming cost V 5 bases and J 3 bases, with 10 bases left between them. This CDR3 comprises 13 residues. For the CDR3, the DNA is TGTGCCAGCAGCCCCGCGGTGGACTATGGCTACACCTTC. This encodes CASSPAVDYGYTF.

The rearrangement links TRBV7-9 to TRBJ2-6; perhaps TRBD2 as D (5 bases). This CDR3 spans 15 amino acids. V gave up 1 base and J gave up 3 bases, with 7 bases separating them. Germline V gene data show CDR1 as SEHNR and CDR2 as FQNEAQ (reference sequence). The DNA of the CDR3 is TGTGCCAGCAGCTTAGTAGAGGGTGGGGCCAACGTCCTGACTTTC. This codes for CASSLVEGGANVLTF.

V is TRBV15 and J is TRBJ2-5, with D perhaps matching TRBD2 (6 bases). This CDR3 is 15 amino acids long. Germline CDR1 reads LNHNV; CDR2 reads YYDKDF (reference sequence). The germline V and J ends were trimmed by 8 bases and 1 base, with 17 bases remaining between them. The CDR3 DNA is TGTGCCACCCCCCATTATATAGCGGTCCAAGAGACCCAGTACTTC. It specifies CATPHYIAVQETQYF.

The CDR3 here is CASSYRQGSKEQYF. CDR3 sequence (DNA): TGTGCCAGCAGTTACCGACAGGGCTCTAAAGAGCAGTACTTC. The chain combines TRBV6-2 or TRBV6-3 with TRBJ2-7; 7 positions match TRBD1. Germline CDR1 MNHEY, CDR2 SVGEGT. The V segment lost 2 bases and the J segment 7 bases; nucleotides outside the gene matches: 8. The CDR3 is 14 residues long.

This chain links TRBV6-2 or TRBV6-3 with TRBJ2-5, with D maybe TRBD1 (5 bases). V lost 3 bases and J 2 bases, leaving 10 bases between the germline ends. The CDR3 covers 14 residues. Germline CDR1 MNHEY, CDR2 SVGEGT. The CDR3 reads CASSYGAPQETQYF. The CDR3, as DNA: TGTGCCAGCAGTTATGGGGCGCCACAAGAGACCCAGTACTTC.

The rearrangement joins TRBV9 to TRBJ2-3; 9 nucleotides align to TRBD2. CDR1 and CDR2 (germline): SGDLS, YYNGEE. J gave up 5 bases and V 1 base, and 8 bases lay outside the gene matches. This CDR3 has 16 residues. The CDR3 loop is CASSVLAGRPEDTQYF. The CDR3 DNA sequence: TGTGCCAGCAGCGTACTAGCGGGGCGCCCGGAAGATACGCAGTATTTT.

The J gene is TRBJ1-1, the V gene TRBV9; 7 bases map to TRBD1. CDR3 size: 14 residues. V lost 2 bases to trimming and J lost 1 base; unmatched junction nucleotides: 2. Germline V gene data show CDR1 as SGDLS and CDR2 as YYNGEE. CDR3 loop: CASSVRQGNTEAFF. DNA for the CDR3: TGTGCCAGCAGCGTCCGACAGGGGAACACTGAAGCTTTCTTT. The full variable domain, with the rest looked up from reference TRBV9 and TRBJ1-1, is DSGVTQTPKHLITATGQRVTLRCSPRSGDLSVYWYQQSLDQGLQFLIQYYNGEERAKGNILERFSAQQFPDLHSELNLSSLELGDSALYFCASSVRQGNTEAFFGQGTRLTVV.

The chain recombines TRBV6-5 with TRBJ1-1; TRBD1 is a possible D gene (5 bases). The CDR3 is 14 residues long. The V gene lost 5 bases and the J gene lost 1 base, with 11 bases spanning the gap. Germline V lookup: CDR1 MNHEY, CDR2 SVGAGI. CDR3 DNA: TGTGCCAGCAGTCTACGAACAGGGAACACTGAAGCTTTCTTT. Encoded protein: CASSLRTGNTEAFF.

The chain carries TRBV11-1 and TRBJ1-1, with TRBD1 matching over 8 bases. The CDR3 is 16 amino acids. V trimming: 5 bases; J trimming: 0 bases; junction bases outside the gene matches: 8. The germline gives CDR1 SGHAT, CDR2 FQDESV (reference sequence). CDR3 residues: CASSPRQGTMNTEAFF. The CDR3 coding sequence is TGTGCCAGCAGCCCACGACAGGGGACCATGAACACTGAAGCTTTCTTT.

This clone was seen only a few times. The chain joins TRBV6-5 to TRBJ1-2; possibly TRBD1 for D (6 bases). The V gene's germline CDR1 is MNHEY and CDR2 SVGAGI. The CDR3 has 13 residues. V shed 8 bases and J shed 7 bases, with 17 bases lying between them. Here the CDR3 reads CASAVAGAAGYTF. The CDR3 coding sequence is TGTGCCAGCGCTGTGGCGGGGGCTGCTGGCTACACCTTC.

The chain couples TRBV19 to TRBJ2-5; 9 positions match TRBD2. The junction had 5 bases not matched to a gene; V was cut back by 5 bases and J by 4 bases. Germline values: CDR1 LNHDA, CDR2 SQIVND (reference sequence). The length of the CDR3 is 14 residues. The CDR3 DNA sequence: TGTGCCAGTAGTCTTGGGACTAGCCCAGAGACCCAGTACTTC. It codes for CASSLGTSPETQYF.

The rearrangement uses TRBV7-9 and TRBJ2-2, with 8 bases matching TRBD2. Germline-derived CDR1 and CDR2 are SEHNR and FQNEAQ (reference sequence). CDR3 length: 15 residues. V trimming: 5 bases; J trimming: 4 bases; junction bases outside the gene matches: 6. CDR3 sequence: CASSPPAGGTGELFF. CDR3 DNA sequence: TGTGCCAGCAGCCCGCCTGCGGGGGGCACCGGGGAGCTGTTTTTT.

The chain carries TRBV28 and TRBJ1-5, with unresolved D. CDR3 length: 17 residues. V shed 2 bases and J shed 0 bases, with 14 bases lying between them. Germline lookup yields CDR1 MDHEN and CDR2 SYDVKM. The CDR3 nucleotides are TGTGCCAGCAGTTTACAGCTAGGAGGAGATAGCAATCAGCCCCAGCATTTT. As protein: CASSLQLGGDSNQPQHF.

The J gene is TRBJ2-6, the V gene TRBV5-1, with D perhaps TRBD2 (5 bases). Trimming shortened V by 0 bases and J by 0 bases, and 10 bases separated the two germline ends. Per germline, CDR1 SGHRS and CDR2 YFSETQ. CDR3 length: 17 residues. As DNA, the CDR3 is TGCGCCAGCAGCTTGGTACCGGGGTACTCTGGGGCCAACGTCCTGACTTTC. This sequence encodes CASSLVPGYSGANVLTF.

This chain links TRBV19 with TRBJ1-2, with TRBD1 identical over 9 bases. J gave up 6 bases and V 6 bases, and 11 bases lay outside the gene matches. The CDR3 runs 15 residues. The germline CDR1 and CDR2 sequences are LNHDA and SQIVND (reference sequence). The CDR3 is CASRTMGQGVNGYTF. CDR3 DNA sequence: TGTGCCAGTAGAACAATGGGACAGGGTGTCAATGGCTACACCTTC.

The genes are TRBV6-5 and TRBJ2-1; 7 bases line up with TRBD2. The germline V gene encodes CDR1 MNHEY and CDR2 SVGAGI. The CDR3 has 15 residues. V lost 3 bases, J lost 7 bases, and 9 bases stayed unmatched. In nucleotides, the CDR3 is TGTGCCAGCAGTTATGGGCGGGGGAGGTTAAATGAGCAGTTCTTC. Amino acids: CASSYGRGRLNEQFF.

This chain uses TRBV5-4 with TRBJ2-5; D is uncertain. There are 13 residues in the CDR3. In germline, CDR1 is SGHNT, CDR2 YYREEE (reference sequence). V was shortened by 2 bases and J by 2 bases, with 7 bases between the two germline ends. The DNA for the CDR3 is TGTGCCAGCAGCTTTCAGACTCAAGAGACCCAGTACTTC. Protein sequence: CASSFQTQETQYF.

The chain joins TRBV7-9 to TRBJ2-3, with D uncertain. CDR1 is SEHNR, CDR2 FQNEAQ, per germline (reference sequence). The CDR3 spans 12 residues. Trimming removed 3 bases from V and 2 bases from J, with 3 bases in between. The CDR3 sequence: CASSFNTDTQYF. The CDR3 DNA is TGTGCCAGCAGCTTTAACACAGATACGCAGTATTTT.

The chain is built from TRBV9 and TRBJ2-7, with TRBD1 matching 12 bases. CDR1 and CDR2 (germline): SGDLS, YYNGEE. J was trimmed by 3 bases and V by 3 bases; bases with no gene match: 4. The CDR3 is 15 residues long. The CDR3 region is CASSAGTGGFYEQYF. The CDR3, as DNA: TGTGCCAGCAGCGCCGGGACAGGGGGCTTCTACGAGCAGTACTTC.

V and J are TRBV15 and TRBJ2-3; 8 positions match TRBD2. This CDR3 has 16 amino acids. The V segment lost 3 bases and the J segment 2 bases; nucleotides outside the gene matches: 7. The germline V gene encodes CDR1 LNHNV and CDR2 YYDKDF (reference sequence). The CDR3 DNA follows: TGTGCCACCAGCAGGTTTGGAGCGGGGGCCACAGATACGCAGTATTTT. Protein product: CATSRFGAGATDTQYF.

The genes are TRBV5-6 and TRBJ2-7, with no clear D. The CDR3 extends over 14 amino acids. Trimming removed 0 bases from V and 2 bases from J, with 9 bases in between. Germline CDR1 SGHDT, CDR2 YYEEEE. CDR3 amino acids: CASSLELSPYEQYF. CDR3 coding DNA: TGTGCCAGCAGCTTGGAACTATCTCCCTACGAGCAGTACTTC.

This chain connects TRBV15 to TRBJ2-5, with a possible D match to TRBD1 (6 bases). The V end was cut by 0 bases, the J end by 5 bases, with 16 bases between. The CDR3 contains 16 residues. In germline, CDR1 is LNHNV, CDR2 YYDKDF (reference sequence). The CDR3 DNA sequence: TGTGCCACCAGCAGAGATTCCAGGGGCGACGGGGAGACCCAGTACTTC. It codes for CATSRDSRGDGETQYF.

The J gene is TRBJ1-2, the V gene TRBV19, with TRBD1 as a possible D gene (5 bases). Trimming stripped 4 bases from V and 3 bases from J, with 15 bases between. The germline gives CDR1 LNHDA, CDR2 SQIVND (reference sequence). The length of the CDR3 is 15 residues. CDR3 loop: CASSTQGTADYGYTF. Here the CDR3 DNA reads TGTGCCAGTAGTACCCAAGGGACTGCAGACTATGGCTACACCTTC. Full variable domain (missing parts from reference TRBV19 and TRBJ1-2): DGGITQSPKYLFRKEGQNVTLSCEQNLNHDAMYWYRQDPGQGLRLIYYSQIVNDFQKGDIAEGYSVSREKKESFPLTVTSAQKNPTAFYLCASSTQGTADYGYTFGSGTRLTVV.

Only one count was recorded for this clone. The rearrangement links TRBV2 to TRBJ2-2; D possibly corresponds to TRBD1 (6 bases). The CDR3 loop spans 15 amino acids. Germline V gene data show CDR1 as SNHLY and CDR2 as FYNNEI. V dropped 7 bases and J dropped 6 bases, with 18 bases sitting between them. The chain's CDR3 is CASNPGQVTAGELFF. CDR3 nucleotides: TGTGCCAGCAACCCGGGACAAGTGACCGCCGGGGAGCTGTTTTTT. The whole variable domain, remainder taken from reference TRBV2 and TRBJ2-2, is EPEVTQTPSHQVTQMGQEVILRCVPISNHLYFYWYRQILGQKVEFLVSFYNNEISEKSEIFDDQFSVERPDGSNFTLKIRSTKLEDSAMYFCASNPGQVTAGELFFGEGSRLTVL.

This chain uses TRBV6-5 with TRBJ1-2; a possible D gene is TRBD1 (5 bases). The germline V and J ends were trimmed by 5 bases and 4 bases, with 8 bases remaining between them. The CDR3 loop spans 12 amino acids. CDR1 and CDR2 (germline): MNHEY, SVGAGI. CDR3 region: CASSRQGYGYTF. The CDR3 DNA is TGTGCCAGCAGTCGTCAGGGCTATGGCTACACCTTC.

The chain carries TRBV6-2 or TRBV6-3 and TRBJ2-7; 8 bases align to TRBD2. This CDR3 contains 16 residues. The V and J ends lost 4 bases and 3 bases, in that order; junction bases with no gene match: 11. Germline lookup yields CDR1 MNHEY and CDR2 SVGEGT. CDR3 in amino acids: CASSWVSGNVGYEQYF. The CDR3 region has the DNA TGTGCCAGCAGTTGGGTTAGCGGGAATGTCGGCTACGAGCAGTACTTC.

The rearrangement joins TRBV19 to TRBJ1-6; tentatively, D is TRBD1 (5 bases). CDR1 is LNHDA and CDR2 is SQIVND in the germline V gene (reference sequence). CDR3 length: 15 amino acids. Trimming left V 6 bases short and J 5 bases short, with 14 bases between. The CDR3 loop is CASSDRTLDNSPLHF. CDR3 nucleotides: TGTGCCAGTAGCGATCGGACACTGGATAATTCACCCCTCCACTTT.

The V gene is TRBV19, the J gene TRBJ2-5, with TRBD2 matching over 9 bases. Trimming cost V 1 base and J 6 bases; bases outside gene matches: 15. This CDR3 contains 18 residues. CDR1 and CDR2 (germline): LNHDA, SQIVND (reference sequence). CDR3 DNA: TGTGCCAGTAGTATAGGCACCCGTGGCGGGGGGGCCGGAAAGACCCAGTACTTC. It yields the protein CASSIGTRGGGAGKTQYF.